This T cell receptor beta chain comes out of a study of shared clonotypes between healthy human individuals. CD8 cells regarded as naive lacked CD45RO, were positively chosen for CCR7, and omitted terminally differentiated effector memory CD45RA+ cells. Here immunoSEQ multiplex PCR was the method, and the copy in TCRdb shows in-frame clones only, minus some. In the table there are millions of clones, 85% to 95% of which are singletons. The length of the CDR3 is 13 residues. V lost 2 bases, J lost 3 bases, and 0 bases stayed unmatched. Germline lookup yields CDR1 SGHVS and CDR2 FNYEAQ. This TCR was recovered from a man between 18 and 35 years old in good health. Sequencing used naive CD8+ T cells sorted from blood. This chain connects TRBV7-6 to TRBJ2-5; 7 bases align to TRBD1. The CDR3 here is CASSLTGEETQYF. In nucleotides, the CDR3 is TGTGCCAGCAGCTTAACAGGGGAAGAGACCCAGTACTTC.